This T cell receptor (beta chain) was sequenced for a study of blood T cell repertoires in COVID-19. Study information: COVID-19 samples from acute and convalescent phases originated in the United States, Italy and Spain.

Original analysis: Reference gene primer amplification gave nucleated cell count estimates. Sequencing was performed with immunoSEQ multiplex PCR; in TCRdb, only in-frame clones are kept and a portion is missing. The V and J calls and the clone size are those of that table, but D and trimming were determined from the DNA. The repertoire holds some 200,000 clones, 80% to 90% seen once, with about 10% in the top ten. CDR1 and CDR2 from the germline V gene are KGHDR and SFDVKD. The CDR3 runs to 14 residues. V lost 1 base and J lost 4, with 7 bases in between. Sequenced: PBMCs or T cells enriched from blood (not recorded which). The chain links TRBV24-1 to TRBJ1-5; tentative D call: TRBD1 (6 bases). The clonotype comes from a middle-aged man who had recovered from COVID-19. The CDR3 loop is CATSDLRGNQPQHF. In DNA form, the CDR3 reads TGTGCCACCAGTGATTTAAGGGGGAATCAGCCCCAGCATTTT.